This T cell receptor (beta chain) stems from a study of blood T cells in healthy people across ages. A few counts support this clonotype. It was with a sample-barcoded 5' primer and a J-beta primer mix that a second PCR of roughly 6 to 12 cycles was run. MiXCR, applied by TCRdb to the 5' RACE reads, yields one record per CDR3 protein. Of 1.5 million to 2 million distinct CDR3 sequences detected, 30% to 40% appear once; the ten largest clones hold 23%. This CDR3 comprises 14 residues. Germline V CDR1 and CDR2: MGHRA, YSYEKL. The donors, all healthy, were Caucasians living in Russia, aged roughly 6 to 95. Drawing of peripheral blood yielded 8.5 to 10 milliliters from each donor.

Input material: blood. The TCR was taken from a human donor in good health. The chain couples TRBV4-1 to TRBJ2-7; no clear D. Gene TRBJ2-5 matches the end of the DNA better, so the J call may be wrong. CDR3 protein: CASSQDWAEETQYF. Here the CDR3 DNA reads TGCGCCAGCAGCCAAGATTGGGCAGAAGAGACCCAGTACTTC.